This is a list of T cell receptor beta chains from one sample in a study of T cells after yellow fever vaccination. Each CDR3 protein is one row after TCRdb ran MiXCR on the 5' RACE reads. This table has roughly 30,000 distinct CDR3 sequences, 6.3% appearing once. This sample comprised PBMCs, either bulk or a sorted T-cell subset (CD4+, CD8+, memory, or dextramer-sorted; not recorded which), obtained on the day of the yellow fever booster vaccination. The source of these receptors is a man aged 25 to 45 who received the YFV17D yellow fever vaccine. Both conserved end residues are part of each CDR3. The order of the fields is V gene, clone size, D gene, J gene, CDR3 DNA, CDR3 protein. The D gene is left open where the match is weak. Size is stated for part of the rows, as once, few or many counts, or as a class when the clone is expanded.

TRBV29-1,many,TRBD1,TRBJ2-7,TGCAGCGCCGAGCCCCCGGGACAGGTCAGTTCCTACGAGCAGTACTTC,CSAEPPGQVSSYEQYF
TRBV20-1,many,.,TRBJ2-3,TGCAGTGCTAGAGTGGGAGCTAGCGGCACAGATACGCAGTATTTT,CSARVGASGTDTQYF
TRBV25-1,.,TRBD1,TRBJ1-1,TGTGCCAGCAGTTCTTACCCGGGACAGGGGAACACTGAATCTTTCTTT,CASSSYPGQGNTESFF
TRBV18,many,.,TRBJ1-2,TGTGCCAGCTCACCACCGGACAGTTCCACCCGCTATGGCTACACCTTC,CASSPPDSSTRYGYTF
TRBV12-3/TRBV12-4,few,.,TRBJ1-4,TGTGCCAGCAGTTCCTCAACTAATGAAAAACTGTTTTTT,CASSSSTNEKLFF
TRBV9,many,TRBD2,TRBJ2-5,TGTGCCAGCAGCCCTCTAGGGGGACTAGCGGAAGAGACCCAGTACTTC,CASSPLGGLAEETQYF
TRBV7-2,many,.,TRBJ2-3,TGTGCCAGCAGTGAGACAGAACCGGACCGCACAGATACGCAGTATTTT,CASSETEPDRTDTQYF
TRBV2,few,TRBD2,TRBJ2-3,TGTGCCAGCGGTTCCACTAGCGGGAGTTCCACGGATACGCAGTATTTT,CASGSTSGSSTDTQYF
TRBV5-6,many,.,TRBJ2-7,TGTGCCAGCAGCTTGGAGACAGCGAGCTCCTACGAGCAGTACTTC,CASSLETASSYEQYF
TRBV5-1,.,TRBD2,TRBJ2-1,TGCGCCAGCAGCTTGGCCTTAGCGGGCTACAATGAGCAGTTCTTC,CASSLALAGYNEQFF
TRBV18,few,TRBD2,TRBJ2-1,TGTGCCAGCTCCCAAGGGCCTAGCGGGGGACACAATGAGCAGTTCTTC,CASSQGPSGGHNEQFF
TRBV7-2,few,TRBD2,TRBJ2-7,TGTGCCAGCAGCAGCGTAGCCGGATCTAGCGGGAACGAGCAGTACTTC,CASSSVAGSSGNEQYF
TRBV28,many,.,TRBJ2-7,TGTGCCAGCAGCCCCGCGGGCGAGCAGTACTTC,CASSPAGEQYF
TRBV20-1,.,TRBD2,TRBJ2-5,TGCAGTGCCCTCCCGGGGCTAGCGGTAGGAAAACAAGAGACCCAGTACTTC,CSALPGLAVGKQETQYF
TRBV11-2,many,.,TRBJ2-3,TGTGCCAGCCGGGAAGAATCTAGCACAGATACGCAGTATTTT,CASREESSTDTQYF
TRBV5-5,.,TRBD2,TRBJ2-3,TGTGCCAGCAGCCTTATTCCCTGGACTAGCGGGGGAGATACGCAGTATTTT,CASSLIPWTSGGDTQYF
TRBV6-2/TRBV6-3,many,TRBD2,TRBJ2-3,TGTGCCAGCAGTTACGGGGCGCTAGCGGGACACACAGATACGCAGTATTTT,CASSYGALAGHTDTQYF
TRBV5-1,.,TRBD2,TRBJ2-7,TGCGCCAGCAGAATCCTAGCGGGAGGGCCGGTCGAGCAGTACTTC,CASRILAGGPVEQYF
TRBV5-5,.,.,TRBJ2-5,TGTGCCAGCGGATACGGTCCAGCCCCCGGCGGGGAGACCCAGTACTTC,CASGYGPAPGGETQYF
TRBV12-3/TRBV12-4,few,.,TRBJ1-1,TGTGCCAGCAGTCCAGGGCCCTCGTGGGGAGCTTTCTTT,CASSPGPSWGAFF
TRBV30,many,.,TRBJ1-2,TGTGCCTGGGGGGCCATCGGCAATGGCTACACCTTC,CAWGAIGNGYTF
TRBV12-3/TRBV12-4,.,TRBD2,TRBJ2-4,TGTGCCAGCAGCCCTGCGGGGGGCGACAAAAACATTCAGTACTTC,CASSPAGGDKNIQYF
TRBV7-8,many,TRBD2,TRBJ2-3,TGTGCCAGCCGTGGGGGACTAGCGGGAGGGCAGGCAGATACGCAGTATTTT,CASRGGLAGGQADTQYF
TRBV18,many,.,TRBJ2-4,TGTGCCAGCTCGTCTGGGGGTCTCGACATTCAGTACTTC,CASSSGGLDIQYF
TRBV4-3,many,TRBD2,TRBJ2-3,TGCGCCAGCAGCCAGAGGACTAGCGGGAGGTACACAGATACGCAGTATTTT,CASSQRTSGRYTDTQYF
TRBV27,few,.,TRBJ2-5,TGTGCCAGCAGTTTTGCTGCCAGACAAGAGACCCAGTACTTC,CASSFAARQETQYF
TRBV10-1,.,.,TRBJ2-3,TGCGCCAGCAGCGGGACGACAGATACGCAGTATTTT,CASSGTTDTQYF
TRBV20-1,many,TRBD1,TRBJ1-5,TGCAGTGCGCCGGGACAGGACCTTCGGCCCCAGCATTTT,CSAPGQDLRPQHF
TRBV19,many,.,TRBJ2-7,TGTGCCAGTAGTATAGAGAGGGGCAACGAGCAGTACTTC,CASSIERGNEQYF
TRBV12-5,few,.,TRBJ1-1,TGTGCTAGTGGACTAGGGAGGACAGCTTTCTTT,CASGLGRTAFF
TRBV14,many,TRBD2,TRBJ2-5,TGTGCCAGCAGCCAAACAACGGGACTAGCGGGAGTGAACCAGTACTTC,CASSQTTGLAGVNQYF
TRBV20-1,many,.,TRBJ1-1,TGCAGTGCTAGATTTACCAACCGTGGGGTAGCTTTCTTT,CSARFTNRGVAFF
TRBV29-1,.,.,TRBJ1-1,TGCAGCGTTGAATTGGGACCCGAAGCTTTCTTT,CSVELGPEAFF
TRBV7-7,.,.,TRBJ1-6,TGTGCCAGCAATCCCTGGATTTCAAGGGGACCCCTCCACTTT,CASNPWISRGPLHF
TRBV9,many,.,TRBJ1-5,TGTGCCAGCAGCGTAGGGGGTGGGGGGGCCCAGCATTTT,CASSVGGGGAQHF
TRBV20-1,few,TRBD2,TRBJ2-5,TGCAGTGCAACCCAGGCGGGAGGGGAGACCCAGTACTTC,CSATQAGGETQYF
TRBV27,many,.,TRBJ2-7,TGTGCCAGCAGACGCACCCTGGCGGGAACTACCTACGAGCAGTACTTC,CASRRTLAGTTYEQYF
TRBV14,many,.,TRBJ2-7,TGTGCCAGCAGCCAAGCTGCCGAGCAGTACTTC,CASSQAAEQYF
TRBV20-1,many,TRBD2,TRBJ2-3,TGCAGTGCTAACTGGGCTAGCGGGATGACAGATACGCAGTATTTT,CSANWASGMTDTQYF
TRBV6-5,.,.,TRBJ1-5,TGTGCCAGCAGCAAAAACACCGGGGCCCAACAGCAGCATTTT,CASSKNTGAQQQHF
TRBV2,.,.,TRBJ1-5,TGTGCCAGCAGTAAGGACGGAGTAAGGCCCCAGCATTTT,CASSKDGVRPQHF
TRBV5-1,many,.,TRBJ1-2,TGCGCCAGCAGCCACGGGGGCAGGGAGAACTATGGCTACACCTTC,CASSHGGRENYGYTF
TRBV7-2,few,.,TRBJ1-2,TGTGCCAGCAGCTTAGGCTGGACCTCGGGGGGCTACACCTTC,CASSLGWTSGGYTF
TRBV6-1,many,TRBD1,TRBJ2-3,TGTGCCAGCAGTGAACATTCGGGACAGGGCCCGGGTCCGTATTTT,CASSEHSGQGPGPYF
TRBV9,many,TRBD2,TRBJ2-7,TGTGCCAGCAGCGTCGAGGCTAGCGGATCTCAGACCCACGAGCAGTACTTC,CASSVEASGSQTHEQYF
TRBV18,many,.,TRBJ1-4,TGTGCCAGCTCACTGGTGGGAAGTAATGAAAAACTGTTTTTT,CASSLVGSNEKLFF
TRBV20-1,many,.,TRBJ1-5,TGCAGTGCTAGAGATATGGAGGGCGGGTGGAGCAATCAGCCCCAGCATTTT,CSARDMEGGWSNQPQHF
TRBV30,many,.,TRBJ1-5,TGTGCCTGGAGTGGTGAAGTGGGGGCGGGTCAGCCCCAGCATTTT,CAWSGEVGAGQPQHF
TRBV3-1,many,.,TRBJ2-7,TGTGCCAGCAGCCAAGGACACGCGAAAGGATACGAGCAGTACTTC,CASSQGHAKGYEQYF